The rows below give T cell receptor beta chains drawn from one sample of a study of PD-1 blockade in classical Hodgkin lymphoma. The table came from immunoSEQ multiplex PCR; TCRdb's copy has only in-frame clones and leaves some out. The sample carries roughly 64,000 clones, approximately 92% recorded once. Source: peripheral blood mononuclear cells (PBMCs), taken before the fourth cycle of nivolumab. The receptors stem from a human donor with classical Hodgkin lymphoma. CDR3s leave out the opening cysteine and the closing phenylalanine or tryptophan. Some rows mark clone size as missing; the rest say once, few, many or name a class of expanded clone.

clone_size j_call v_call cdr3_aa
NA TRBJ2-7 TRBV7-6 ASSLGTAGGGYEQY
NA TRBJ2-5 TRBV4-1 ASSQDRGAPETQY
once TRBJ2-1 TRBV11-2 ASSTRDSYNEQF
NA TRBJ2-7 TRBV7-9 ASSGQREGSYEQY
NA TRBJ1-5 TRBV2 ASGLREGNQPQH
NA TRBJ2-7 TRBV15 ATSALVGPYEQY
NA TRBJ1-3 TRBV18 ASSLSVSGGAVGNTIY
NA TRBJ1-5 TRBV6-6 ASRNTGDGNQPQH
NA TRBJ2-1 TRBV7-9 ASSTPDRLNEQF
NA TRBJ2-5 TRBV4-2 ASSQEASVWETQY
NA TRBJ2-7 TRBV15 ATSRDRLYYEQY
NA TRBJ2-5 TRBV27 ASSLTGGNYQETQY
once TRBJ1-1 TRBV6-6 ASRTRTGLNTEAF
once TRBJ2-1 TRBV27 ASSLIGALPSYNEQF
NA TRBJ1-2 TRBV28 ASRIPTGTTGYT
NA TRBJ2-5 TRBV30 AWSSGYQETQY
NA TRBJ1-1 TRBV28 ASRTPGGTEAF
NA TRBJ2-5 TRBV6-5 ASSYSKGPETQY
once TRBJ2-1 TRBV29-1 SSGTRYNEQF
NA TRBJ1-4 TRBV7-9 ASSFPVSGNEKLF
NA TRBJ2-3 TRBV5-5 ASSSGLAGEGDTQY
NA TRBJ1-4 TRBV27 ASSLVGTGNEKLF
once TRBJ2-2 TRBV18 ASSLQGELF
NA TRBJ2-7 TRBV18 ASSPPPGRNIYEQY
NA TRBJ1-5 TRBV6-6 ASGGGNQPQH
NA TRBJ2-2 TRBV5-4 ASSFSGAAGELF
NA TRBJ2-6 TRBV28 ASNLAGSRLTSSGANVLT
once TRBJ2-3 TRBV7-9 ASSLGSPGLGVRDTQY
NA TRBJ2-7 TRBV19 ASSPRDRLYEQY
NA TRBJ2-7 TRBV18 ASSPMTDSYEQY
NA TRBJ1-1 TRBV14 ASSQIAEAF
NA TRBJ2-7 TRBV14 ASSQEMRTEQY
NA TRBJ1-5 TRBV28 ASSMTGVQPQH
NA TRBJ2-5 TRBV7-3 ASSLGGTSGQETQY
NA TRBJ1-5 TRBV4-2 ASSQERGQGQPQH